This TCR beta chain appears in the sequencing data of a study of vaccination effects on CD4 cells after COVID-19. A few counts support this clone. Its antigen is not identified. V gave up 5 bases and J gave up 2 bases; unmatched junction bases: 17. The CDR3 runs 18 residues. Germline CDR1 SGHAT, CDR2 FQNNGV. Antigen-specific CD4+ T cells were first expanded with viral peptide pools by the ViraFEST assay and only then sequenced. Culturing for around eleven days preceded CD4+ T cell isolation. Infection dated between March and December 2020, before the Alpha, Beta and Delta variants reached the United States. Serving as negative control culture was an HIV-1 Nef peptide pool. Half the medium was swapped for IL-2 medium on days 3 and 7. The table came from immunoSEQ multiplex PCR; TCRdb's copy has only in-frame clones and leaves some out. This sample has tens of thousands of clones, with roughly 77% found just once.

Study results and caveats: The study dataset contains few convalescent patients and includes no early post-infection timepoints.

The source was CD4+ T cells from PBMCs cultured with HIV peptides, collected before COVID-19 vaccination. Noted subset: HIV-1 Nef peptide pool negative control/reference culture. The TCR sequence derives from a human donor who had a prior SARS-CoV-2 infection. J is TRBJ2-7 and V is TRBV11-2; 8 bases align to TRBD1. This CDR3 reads CASSPVNRDRSRPYEQYF. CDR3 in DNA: TGTGCCAGCAGCCCCGTCAACCGGGACAGGTCTAGGCCCTACGAGCAGTACTTC.